These 11 T cell receptor beta chains share one sample of origin, sequenced in a study of blood T cell repertoires in COVID-19. Only in-frame clones appear in the TCRdb table, and some are missing; sequencing was by immunoSEQ multiplex PCR. The sample carries 350,000 or so clones, 92% recorded once. The sequenced sample was PBMCs or T cells enriched from blood (not recorded which). These receptors all stem from a woman aged 25 to 39 who had recovered from COVID-19.

This chain joins TRBV18 and TRBJ2-2; 8 bases line up with TRBD1. This CDR3 has 15 amino acids. Germline CDR1 reads KGHSH; CDR2 reads LQKENI. V lost 6 bases to trimming and J lost 1 base; unmatched junction nucleotides: 4. CDR3 sequence (DNA): TGTGCCAGCTCTCAAGGACAGGGGAACACCGGGGAGCTGTTTTTT. Its translation is CASSQGQGNTGELFF.

The genes are TRBV11-3 and TRBJ1-6; D is uncertain. The CDR3 has 14 residues. Germline V gives CDR1 SGHNT, CDR2 YENEEA. Between the trimmed V and J ends, which lost 3 bases and 5 bases, there was a span of 8 bases. Here the CDR3 DNA reads TGTGCCAGCAGCTTGAGGGCTAATAATTCACCCCTCCACTTT. This sequence encodes CASSLRANNSPLHF.

Turning to this clone: Other nucleotide sequences from this sample produce the same CDR3. J is TRBJ1-2 and V is TRBV12-3 or TRBV12-4; D is perhaps TRBD1 (6 bases). Trimming left V 5 bases short and J 2 bases short, with 9 bases between. The CDR3 has 13 residues. In DNA form, the CDR3 reads TGTGCCAGCAGTCTTGGACAGAACTATGGCTACACCTTC. Amino acid sequence: CASSLGQNYGYTF.

The rearrangement joins TRBV9 to TRBJ2-5, with D possibly matching TRBD2 (6 bases). This CDR3 is built from 14 residues. Trimming removed 4 bases from V and 3 bases from J, with 13 bases in between. CDR1 is SGDLS, CDR2 YYNGEE, per germline. The CDR3 loop is CASSYAGLKETQYF. The CDR3 DNA follows: TGTGCCAGCAGCTACGCGGGGCTTAAAGAGACCCAGTACTTC.

The chain links TRBV5-5 to TRBJ2-1, with D tentatively TRBD2 (7 bases). Deletions cut 1 base from V and 0 bases from J, with 14 bases between. Per germline, CDR1 SGHKS and CDR2 YYEKEE (reference sequence). This CDR3 comprises 17 residues. The CDR3, as DNA: TGTGCCAGCAGCTTGTGGAGCGGGACAAGCTCCTACAATGAGCAGTTCTTC. Translating it yields CASSLWSGTSSYNEQFF.

This clone was counted only a few times. This rearrangement joins TRBV2 to TRBJ1-5; 8 bases are a match to TRBD1. V was clipped by 8 bases and J by 2 bases; unmatched bases: 2. CDR1 is SNHLY and CDR2 is FYNNEI in the germline V gene. This CDR3 spans 13 amino acids. The CDR3, as DNA: TGTGCCAGCGCGGACAGGGGCAATCAGCCCCAGCATTTT. This translates into CASADRGNQPQHF.

As concerns this clone: Other DNA sequences in this specimen translate into the identical CDR3. The chain has TRBV28 and TRBJ1-6; 9 bases align to TRBD1. The junction had 4 bases not matched to a gene; V was cut back by 6 bases and J by 7 bases. The CDR3 has 14 residues. Germline values: CDR1 MDHEN, CDR2 SYDVKM. The CDR3 spells CASSPGQGNSPLHF. CDR3 DNA: TGTGCCAGCAGCCCGGGACAGGGCAATTCACCCCTCCACTTT.

The gene calls are TRBV4-1 and TRBJ2-3, with TRBD2 matching over 10 bases. The ends lost 5 bases at V and 1 base at J; junction bases unmatched: 6. Germline-derived CDR1 and CDR2 are MGHRA and YSYEKL. CDR3 size: 16 residues. CDR3 sequence reads: CASSYAGTSGTDTQYF. CDR3 DNA: TGCGCCAGCAGCTACGCCGGGACTAGCGGCACAGATACGCAGTATTTT.

The rearrangement uses TRBV28 and TRBJ1-1; TRBD1 matches 7 bases. Germline V lookup: CDR1 MDHEN, CDR2 SYDVKM. J gave up 6 bases and V 5 bases, and 0 bases lay outside the gene matches. This CDR3 comprises 11 residues. CDR3 DNA sequence: TGTGCCAGCAGTGGGACAGCTGAAGCTTTCTTT. It is translated as CASSGTAEAFF.

This chain uses TRBV11-2 with TRBJ2-7, with 8 bases matching TRBD1. The CDR3 totals 16 residues. Germline CDR1 is SGHAT and CDR2 is FQNNGV. The ends lost 4 bases at V and 5 bases at J; junction bases unmatched: 13. CDR3 in amino acids: CASSSGTGRLDHEQYF. DNA for the CDR3: TGTGCCAGCAGCTCCGGGACAGGCCGTTTGGATCACGAGCAGTACTTC.

The chain has TRBV6-2 or TRBV6-3 and TRBJ1-2, with D maybe TRBD1 (5 bases). The germline V gene encodes CDR1 MNHEY and CDR2 SVGEGT. The ends were cut back, 2 bases at V and 7 bases at J, with 11 bases in the middle. CDR3 length: 13 amino acids. This CDR3 reads CASSYVAGSGYTF. In DNA form, the CDR3 reads TGTGCCAGCAGTTACGTGGCAGGGTCTGGCTACACCTTC.